This T cell receptor beta chain was obtained from a study of T cell responses to AZD1222 COVID-19 vaccine (dated by TCRdb to the early 2020s). With regard to the full study: AZD1222 recipients whose second dose came at about 4 weeks and those whose second dose came at about 12 weeks were combined into one group, since spike-specific TCR depth and breadth did not differ between the two schedules. TCR sequencing was performed for over 230 trial participants, of whom roughly 200 were given two doses of AZD1222 and some 26 were given two doses of MenACWY control vaccine. Enrollment into the trials was organized by age into subgroups of 18-55, 56-69 and 70-plus years, and those subgroups contained approximately 150, 30 and 60 TCR-sequenced participants, respectively.

V loses 0 bases, J loses 3 bases, and the germline ends lie 6 bases apart. From cysteine to phenylalanine, the CDR3 is 13 amino acids long. Only the CDR3 DNA is retained, 39 bases long and in frame from the first base. CDR1 and CDR2 are read off the germline V gene as MGHRA and YSYEKL. The time point label for this specimen denotes: baseline before first vaccination. Samples from vaccinated people were obtained from the UK trials COV001 and COV002, which included a single-blind randomized controlled phase 2/3 trial of AZD1222 (ChAdOx1 nCoV-19) in healthy adults. Trial participant PBMC samples were collected at day 0 and day 28 after the second dose for TCRbeta chain sequencing. The CDR3 regions of human TCRbeta chains were analyzed by immunosequencing. Turning to the authors' computational methods: TCRs in the repertoires were compared against a reference library of SARS-CoV-2-specific TCRs that had been generated with the MIRA antigen-specificity platform. Breadth was defined as the fraction of unique TCRs that were SARS-CoV-2-associated. Depth was defined as the fraction of total T cells that were SARS-CoV-2-associated. Using the MIRA data, each spike-specific TCR was mapped to the spike region that the TCR reacts to and placed in a CD4 or CD8 class. Log10-transformed breadth and depth values were compared by one-way ANOVA with Sidak's multiple comparisons tests. TCRdb took this table from immuneACCESS and kept in-frame rearrangements with V and J called. Such tables lack part of the clones; where checked against another copy, unresolved V genes explain under half of the gap, and the rest is unexplained. V, J and clone size derive from that table, while D and trimming were established from the DNA sequence. The sample has 120,000 or so clones on record, approximately 87% of them singletons. The ten largest clones capture roughly 10% of the sample.

The paper's findings and limits, for the study overall: Spike-specific TCR breadth and depth rose significantly after two AZD1222 doses compared with day 0 and with MenACWY recipients. Conclusions about previously exposed vaccinees were limited because only a handful of AZD1222 recipients were SARS-CoV-2 seropositive at baseline. Because no day 14 peak-response samples were available, the repertoires could be characterized only after the peak T cell response. Participants were mostly white British and included more females than males, and it was suggested by the authors that clonal diversity may have been underestimated. The vaccine-associated CD4 TCRs covered the entire spike protein, and the dominant responses fell in regions 160-218 and 743-854. The 56-69-year group was small, and its depth increase did not reach significance, likely because of low power. Reportedly, close to half of the unique spike-specific TCRs recognized epitopes lying outside the regions that are mutated in the B.1.351 and B.1.1.7 variants.

As concerns this clone: No cognate antigen has been identified for it. Base qualities were left out, and no much larger clone turns up one base away.

The chain is assembled from TRBV4-1 and TRBJ2-7; too little of a D gene remains to name it. The input for sequencing was peripheral blood, taken on day 0 of AZD1222 vaccination. The source of this sequence is an adult in good health. The DNA is as follows: TGCGCCAGCAGCCAAGAAAAGTTCTACGAGCAGTACTTC. This sequence encodes CASSQEKFYEQYF.